A single sample is the source of the 29 T cell receptor beta chains below, sequenced in a study of persistence of HIV-infected CD4 T cells (dated by TCRdb to about 2020). These receptors' antigens are unknown. The treatment or condition label for this specimen denotes: suppressive antiretroviral therapy. A pool of overlapping HIV-1 Gag 15-mer peptides, at around 1 ug per peptide per mL, was used to stimulate the cells. Memory populations depleted of antigen-responding cells were obtained by sorting nonresponding CD40L-negative CD69-negative CD45RO-high memory CD4+ T cells. TCRbeta repertoires were sequenced from genomic DNA with the immunoSEQ hsTCRB assay version 4 in survey mode. In TCRdb, the immuneACCESS table is reduced to in-frame sequences with V and J assigned. These tables do not hold every clone; where another copy was compared, an unresolved V gene accounts for under half, and the others remain unexplained. A total of 30,000 to 45,000 clones appear in this sample, 75% to 85% of them only once. Roughly 0.97% of the sample is in the top ten clones.

The material sequenced was cultured CD4+ T cells from PBMCs, taken from a patient who received antiretroviral therapy. The cell subset or site label for this specimen denotes: CD40L-CD69- CD45RO-high memory CD4 T cells not responding to Gag peptides. These receptors came from an adult with HIV. The donor label of this sample is uncertain.

This chain connects TRBV6-5 to TRBJ1-2, with 7 bases lining up with TRBD1. In germline, CDR1 is MNHEY, CDR2 SVGAGI. The CDR3 has 15 amino acids. V shed 9 bases, J shed 8 bases, and the junction held 18 bases outside the gene matches. CDR3 DNA: TGTGCCAGTGTTTTTGACCGACAGGGTAAAGGAGGCTACACCTTC. Amino acid sequence: CASVFDRQGKGGYTF.

The genes are TRBV19 and TRBJ1-2; D remains ambiguous. Germline V gives CDR1 LNHDA, CDR2 SQIVND (reference sequence). The CDR3 has 15 amino acids. Trimming removed 4 bases from V and 4 bases from J, with 16 bases in between. The CDR3 sequence: CASSKHSQLIYGYTF. CDR3 sequence (DNA): TGTGCCAGTAGTAAACACAGCCAGTTAATCTATGGCTACACCTTC. The full variable domain, rest sourced from reference TRBV19 and TRBJ1-2, is DGGITQSPKYLFRKEGQNVTLSCEQNLNHDAMYWYRQDPGQGLRLIYYSQIVNDFQKGDIAEGYSVSREKKESFPLTVTSAQKNPTAFYLCASSKHSQLIYGYTFGSGTRLTVV.

This clone was detected only a few times. V and J are TRBV27 and TRBJ1-1; TRBD1 might be the D (5 bases). Trimming pared 6 bases from V and 1 base from J, leaving 15 bases between. The CDR3 has 15 amino acids. Germline V gene data show CDR1 as MNHEY and CDR2 as SMNVEV (reference sequence). In DNA form, the CDR3 reads TGTGCCAGCAGCCGGAGGGGTGGAACGAACACTGAAGCTTTCTTT. It is translated as CASSRRGGTNTEAFF.

DNA of the CDR3: TGTGCCAGCTCACCAGTCGCGGTAGCGGGGGAGTACAATGAGCAGTTCTTC. It translates to CASSPVAVAGEYNEQFF. The chain recombines TRBV18 with TRBJ2-1; 9 nucleotides align to TRBD2. Germline CDR1 reads KGHSH; CDR2 reads LQKENI. V lost 2 bases to trimming and J lost 4 bases; unmatched junction nucleotides: 9. The CDR3 is made up of 17 amino acids.

As for this clone: At one of its ends the junction is not consistent with the germline gene, which may arise from a read error. The chain recombines TRBV6-1 with TRBJ1-1; D is possibly TRBD1 (6 bases). Germline loops: CDR1 MNHNS, CDR2 SASEGT. This CDR3 region has 15 residues. The chain's CDR3 is CASSEALTGVTEAFF. The CDR3 DNA follows: TGTGCCAGCAGCGAAGCCTTGACAGGCGTCACTGAAGCTTTCTTT.

The chain is built from TRBV18 and TRBJ1-3; D not certain. In germline, CDR1 is KGHSH, CDR2 LQKENI. The CDR3 is 15 residues long. V was pared by 1 base and J by 0 bases, with 7 bases between. CDR3 loop: CASSPRRTSGNTIYF. DNA of the CDR3: TGTGCCAGCTCACCACGCAGGACCTCTGGAAACACCATATATTTT.

The V gene is TRBV5-1, the J gene TRBJ1-3; possible D gene TRBD1, 5 bases. Deletions cut 4 bases from V and 0 bases from J, with 14 bases between. CDR1 and CDR2 (germline): SGHRS, YFSETQ. The CDR3 runs to 16 residues. The CDR3, as DNA: TGCGCCAGCAGCGCCGGGACGCCGAGCTCTGGAAACACCATATATTTT. Protein: CASSAGTPSSGNTIYF.

The chain uses TRBV18 and TRBJ1-5; the match to TRBD1 covers 7 bases. Germline loops: CDR1 KGHSH, CDR2 LQKENI. V gave up 6 bases and J gave up 3 bases; unmatched junction bases: 2. The CDR3 runs to 13 residues. The CDR3 reads CASSTGANQPQHF. Written as DNA, the CDR3 is TGTGCCAGCTCTACAGGGGCCAATCAGCCCCAGCATTTT.

The rearrangement links TRBV2 to TRBJ1-5, with a weak D call TRBD1 (6 bases). The CDR3 length is 12 residues. Germline CDR1 reads SNHLY; CDR2 reads FYNNEI. The V and J ends lost 8 bases and 9 bases respectively, with 14 bases between them. The CDR3 DNA reads as TGTGCCAGCGCACAGGGAGGTGGGCCCCAGCATTTT. Encoded protein: CASAQGGGPQHF.

The chain has TRBV10-1 and TRBJ2-4; no clear D gene. CDR1 and CDR2 (germline): WNHNN, SYGVQD (reference sequence). The CDR3 consists of 14 residues. Between the trimmed V and J ends, which lost 3 bases and 0 bases, there was a span of 6 bases. CDR3 nucleotide sequence: TGCGCCAGCAGTGAATTGGGAGCCAAAAACATTCAGTACTTC. It yields the protein CASSELGAKNIQYF.

This rearrangement joins TRBV5-1 to TRBJ2-2; D possibly matches TRBD1 or TRBD2 (7 bases each). This CDR3 is built from 15 residues. Germline-derived CDR1 and CDR2 are SGHRS and YFSETQ. Trimming took off 6 bases at V and 4 bases at J, with 16 bases between the two ends. The CDR3 DNA reads TGCGCCAGCAACCAGGGGGGGCCCCTCACCGGGGAGCTGTTTTTT. This encodes CASNQGGPLTGELFF.

The genes are TRBV6-5 and TRBJ2-7; D is perhaps TRBD1 (6 bases). Trimming stripped 4 bases from V and 2 bases from J, with 15 bases between. CDR1 is MNHEY and CDR2 is SVGAGI in the germline V gene. This CDR3 is built from 15 residues. DNA for the CDR3: TGTGCCAGCAGTTTACGTAAGGACAGTCCCTACGAGCAGTACTTC. Protein product: CASSLRKDSPYEQYF.

The J gene is TRBJ2-5, the V gene TRBV24-1; tentatively, D is TRBD1 or TRBD2 (5 bases each). V shed 10 bases and J shed 5 bases, with 16 bases lying between them. Germline CDR1 is KGHDR and CDR2 is SFDVKD. This CDR3 comprises 13 residues. The CDR3 reads CATSGRPWETQYF. Here the CDR3 DNA reads TGTGCCACTTCGGGACGCCCCTGGGAGACCCAGTACTTC.

The chain carries TRBV6-1 and TRBJ2-7; 9 nucleotides line up with TRBD2. In germline, CDR1 is MNHNS, CDR2 SASEGT. The junction had 15 bases not matched to a gene; V was cut back by 4 bases and J by 5 bases. There are 17 residues in the CDR3. This CDR3 is CASSGSGGSSGVHEQYF. The DNA of the CDR3 is TGTGCCAGCAGTGGCAGCGGGGGGAGCTCGGGCGTCCACGAGCAGTACTTC.

This CDR3 is CASSLKAGAGNYEQYF. CDR3 bases: TGTGCCAGCAGCTTGAAGGCGGGGGCAGGGAACTACGAGCAGTACTTC. This rearrangement joins TRBV5-5 to TRBJ2-7, with D possibly TRBD2 on 7 matching bases. CDR1 and CDR2 (germline): SGHKS, YYEKEE (reference sequence). Trimming stripped 1 base from V and 3 bases from J, with 17 bases between. The CDR3 consists of 16 residues.

The gene calls are TRBV5-4 and TRBJ2-6; 10 bases agree with TRBD1. Germline CDR1 is SGHNT and CDR2 is YYREEE (reference sequence). CDR3 length equals 16 residues. Losses at the gene ends were 5 bases for V and 4 bases for J; bases not matched to a gene: 6. CDR3 loop: CASSWDRGPGANVLTF. The CDR3 DNA is TGTGCCAGCAGTTGGGACAGGGGACCGGGGGCCAACGTCCTGACTTTC.

The chain has TRBV5-1 and TRBJ2-5, with D possibly being TRBD2 (6 bases). Germline V CDR1 and CDR2: SGHRS, YFSETQ. The germline V and J ends were trimmed by 1 base and 4 bases, with 14 bases remaining between them. The CDR3 length is 15 residues. CDR3 in amino acids: CASSLSLAKRETQYF. CDR3 bases: TGCGCCAGCAGCTTGTCCCTAGCGAAGAGAGAGACCCAGTACTTC. Supplemented by reference TRBV5-1 and TRBJ2-5, the full variable domain reads KAGVTQTPRYLIKTRGQQVTLSCSPISGHRSVSWYQQTPGQGLQFLFEYFSETQRNKGNFPGRFSGRQFSNSRSEMNVSTLELGDSALYLCASSLSLAKRETQYFGPGTRLLVL.

This chain uses TRBV7-2 with TRBJ2-3; tentatively, D is TRBD2 (6 bases). The CDR3 has 14 residues. Trimming stripped 5 bases from V and 6 bases from J, with 15 bases between. Germline CDR1 is SGHTA and CDR2 is FQGNSA. In DNA form, the CDR3 reads TGTGCCAGCAGCCCAAGGGGAGGCTGGGATACGCAGTATTTT. Amino acid sequence: CASSPRGGWDTQYF.

This clone appeared a few times. This chain joins TRBV19 and TRBJ1-1; D gene unclear. V dropped 6 bases and J dropped 0 bases, with 11 bases sitting between them. Germline V gene data show CDR1 as LNHDA and CDR2 as SQIVND (reference sequence). The CDR3 is 14 residues long. CDR3 in amino acids: CASRDFNMNTEAFF. The CDR3 nucleotides are TGTGCCAGTAGAGATTTCAACATGAACACTGAAGCTTTCTTT.

The gene calls are TRBV30 and TRBJ1-5; D might be TRBD1 (5 bases). The V gene lost 3 bases and the J gene lost 1 base, with 10 bases spanning the gap. The length of the CDR3 is 14 residues. Germline V CDR1 and CDR2: GTSNPN, SVGIG (reference sequence). The CDR3 nucleotides read TGTGCCTGGAGCTGGGGGGACAGCAATCAGCCCCAGCATTTT. This sequence encodes CAWSWGDSNQPQHF.

This chain uses TRBV5-1 with TRBJ1-4; a possible D gene is TRBD1 (5 bases). Per germline, CDR1 SGHRS and CDR2 YFSETQ. The CDR3 length is 14 residues. V was shortened by 4 bases and J by 3 bases, with 10 bases between the two germline ends. CDR3 in amino acids: CASSLGVSNEKLFF. CDR3 nucleotide sequence: TGCGCCAGCAGCCTAGGGGTTTCTAATGAAAAACTGTTTTTT.

The chain links TRBV18 to TRBJ2-1; D might be TRBD1 (6 bases). V gave up 2 bases and J gave up 0 bases, with 8 bases separating them. From germline, CDR1 is KGHSH and CDR2 LQKENI. The CDR3 runs to 15 residues. CDR3 sequence reads: CASSPDRSSYNEQFF. The CDR3 nucleotides are TGTGCCAGCTCACCAGACAGGAGCTCCTACAATGAGCAGTTCTTC. Based on the CDR3 plus reference TRBV18 and TRBJ2-1, the full variable domain is NAGVMQNPRHLVRRRGQEARLRCSPMKGHSHVYWYRQLPEEGLKFMVYLQKENIIDESGMPKERFSAEFPKEGPSILRIQQVVRGDSAAYFCASSPDRSSYNEQFFGPGTRLTVL.

The chain uses TRBV6-1 and TRBJ2-7, with D perhaps matching TRBD2 (6 bases). Germline CDR1 reads MNHNS; CDR2 reads SASEGT. V dropped 3 bases and J dropped 7 bases, with 16 bases sitting between them. The CDR3 consists of 14 residues. CDR3 DNA sequence: TGTGCCAGCAGTGAGGGGGGTTGGCTTGGTGAGCAGTACGTC. Protein sequence: CASSEGGWLGEQYV.

The rearrangement joins TRBV9 to TRBJ1-6; no clear D. This CDR3 has 14 amino acids. Trimming took off 4 bases at V and 5 bases at J, with 10 bases between the two ends. Germline V lookup: CDR1 SGDLS, CDR2 YYNGEE. Written as DNA, the CDR3 is TGTGCCAGCAGCCGGGTTACAGATAATTCACCCCTCCACTTT. Translation: CASSRVTDNSPLHF.

The chain links TRBV25-1 to TRBJ1-2; the D is unclear. Germline V gene data show CDR1 as MGHDK and CDR2 as SYGVNS. The V end was cut by 7 bases, the J end by 5 bases, with 11 bases between. The CDR3 is 12 amino acids. Written as DNA, the CDR3 is TGTGCCAGCACCGCAGGAGGATATGGCTACACCTTC. Its translation: CASTAGGYGYTF.

V usage is TRBV5-1 and J usage is TRBJ2-7; D might be TRBD2 (6 bases). Germline lookup yields CDR1 SGHRS and CDR2 YFSETQ. V lost 4 bases and J lost 3, with 14 bases in between. CDR3 length equals 14 residues. The CDR3 DNA reads as TGCGCCAGCAGCAGCGGGCCGGGGGACTACGAGCAGTACTTC. Its protein product is CASSSGPGDYEQYF. Looking up the rest from reference TRBV5-1 and TRBJ2-7 gives the full variable domain: KAGVTQTPRYLIKTRGQQVTLSCSPISGHRSVSWYQQTPGQGLQFLFEYFSETQRNKGNFPGRFSGRQFSNSRSEMNVSTLELGDSALYLCASSSGPGDYEQYFGPGTRLTVT.

A single count supports this clone. This chain links TRBV7-3 with TRBJ2-2; 15 bases are a match to TRBD2. CDR3 length equals 16 residues. Losses at the gene ends were 5 bases for V and 4 bases for J; bases not matched to a gene: 2. Germline lookup yields CDR1 SGHTA and CDR2 FQGTGA. CDR3 loop: CASSRGLAGGTGELFF. DNA of the CDR3: TGTGCCAGCAGCAGGGGACTAGCGGGGGGCACCGGGGAGCTGTTTTTT.

This sequence joins TRBV6-1 and TRBJ2-7, with D hard to call. The CDR3 contains 13 residues. Germline V gene data show CDR1 as MNHNS and CDR2 as SASEGT. V dropped 1 base and J dropped 0 bases, with 4 bases sitting between them. This CDR3 reads CASSEGISYEQYF. The DNA for the CDR3 is TGTGCCAGCAGTGAAGGGATCTCCTACGAGCAGTACTTC.

This clone was observed a handful of times. The J gene is TRBJ1-2, the V gene TRBV30, with TRBD1 identical over 9 bases. Germline CDR1 reads GTSNPN; CDR2 reads SVGIG (reference sequence). This CDR3 comprises 16 residues. V was clipped by 1 base and J by 6 bases; unmatched bases: 12. CDR3 sequence: CAWSGQGQGFGDGYTF. In DNA, the CDR3 is TGTGCCTGGAGTGGGCAGGGACAGGGTTTCGGTGATGGCTACACCTTC. Full variable domain (missing parts from reference TRBV30 and TRBJ1-2): SQTIHQWPATLVQPVGSPLSLECTVEGTSNPNLYWYRQAAGRGLQLLFYSVGIGQISSEVPQNLSASRPQDRQFILSSKKLLLSDSGFYLCAWSGQGQGFGDGYTFGSGTRLTVV.